This passage covers 25 T cell receptor beta chains from one sample sequenced in a study of blood T cell repertoires in COVID-19. Assay used: immunoSEQ multiplex PCR; TCRdb lists only in-frame clones, some missing. The table has approximately 360,000 clones, roughly 90% seen once. Sequencing was carried out using PBMCs or T cells enriched from blood (not recorded which). The receptor source for this set is a woman between 25 and 40 years old with acute COVID-19.

The sample holds one count of this clone. The V and J genes are TRBV7-9 and TRBJ2-1, with D perhaps matching TRBD1 (6 bases). Trimming left V 0 bases short and J 4 bases short, with 16 bases between. Germline CDR1 reads SEHNR; CDR2 reads FQNEAQ (reference sequence). The CDR3 has 17 amino acids. DNA of the CDR3: TGTGCCAGCAGCTTAGCTCGTACCTGGACAGATTACAATGAGCAGTTCTTC. Encoded protein: CASSLARTWTDYNEQFF.

V is TRBV7-8 and J is TRBJ2-7; 9 bases match TRBD1. The germline V gene encodes CDR1 SGHVS and CDR2 FQNEAQ. The CDR3 consists of 16 residues. Trimming took 6 bases from V and 0 from J; bases not matched to a gene: 9. CDR3 loop: CASSQGQGKVSYEQYF. The CDR3 coding sequence is TGTGCCAGCAGTCAAGGACAGGGGAAGGTCTCCTACGAGCAGTACTTC.

The rearrangement uses TRBV7-2 and TRBJ2-3; D not resolved. The CDR3 contains 14 residues. V shed 6 bases and J shed 6 bases, with 16 bases lying between them. The germline gives CDR1 SGHTA, CDR2 FQGNSA. The CDR3 sequence: CASSSRARSDTQYF. CDR3 coding DNA: TGTGCCAGCAGTTCCAGAGCGAGGTCCGATACGCAGTATTTT.

This clone appeared once. The V call is TRBV5-1, the J call TRBJ1-1; D gene ambiguous. Germline V gives CDR1 SGHRS, CDR2 YFSETQ. V lost 3 bases and J lost 1, with 10 bases in between. The CDR3 loop spans 14 amino acids. Here the CDR3 reads CASSSLATNTEAFF. The CDR3 DNA follows: TGCGCCAGCAGCTCTCTGGCAACGAACACTGAAGCTTTCTTT.

The chain uses TRBV6-5 and TRBJ1-1; tentative D call: TRBD1 (6 bases). Germline CDR1 and CDR2: MNHEY and SVGAGI. V was cut by 6 bases and J by 4 bases, with 15 bases left in between. The CDR3 loop spans 14 amino acids. The CDR3 coding sequence is TGTGCCAGCAGCAAACAGGGATCCAGCACTGAAGCTTTCTTT. As protein: CASSKQGSSTEAFF.

The chain links TRBV9 to TRBJ2-2, with D hard to call. CDR3 length equals 16 residues. The V gene lost 0 bases and the J gene lost 0 bases, with 9 bases spanning the gap. The V gene's germline CDR1 is SGDLS and CDR2 YYNGEE. The DNA for the CDR3 is TGTGCCAGCAGCGTAGAAATTGCTACGAACACCGGGGAGCTGTTTTTT. Amino acid sequence: CASSVEIATNTGELFF.

In this sample, this clone turned up once. The rearrangement joins TRBV7-8 to TRBJ2-2, with TRBD2 matching 9 bases. J lost 8 bases, V lost 7 bases, and 14 bases had no gene match. This CDR3 has 16 residues. Germline V gives CDR1 SGHVS, CDR2 FQNEAQ. The CDR3 region has the DNA TGTGCCAGCAACAGAGCCAGCGGGGGGCTGAGGGGGGAGCTGTTTTTT. As protein: CASNRASGGLRGELFF. The variable domain in full, with the rest retrieved from reference TRBV7-8 and TRBJ2-2, is GAGVSQSPRYKVAKRGQDVALRCDPISGHVSLFWYQQALGQGPEFLTYFQNEAQLDKSGLPSDRFFAERPEGSVSTLKIQRTQQEDSAVYLCASNRASGGLRGELFFGEGSRLTVL.

The genes are TRBV7-2 and TRBJ2-2; TRBD2 aligns across 8 bases. This CDR3 contains 16 residues. V shed 3 bases, J shed 0 bases, and the junction held 3 bases outside the gene matches. The germline gives CDR1 SGHTA, CDR2 FQGNSA. The CDR3 protein is CASSFISGANTGELFF. CDR3 sequence (DNA): TGTGCCAGCAGCTTCATTAGCGGGGCGAACACCGGGGAGCTGTTTTTT.

This clone was found a few times. The chain employs TRBV9 and TRBJ1-6; D is perhaps TRBD1 (6 bases). Germline V gives CDR1 SGDLS, CDR2 YYNGEE. Deletions cut 4 bases from V and 8 bases from J, with 10 bases between. The CDR3 is 13 residues long. The CDR3 DNA is TGTGCCAGCAGCCAGGGGTGGTATTCACCCCTCCACTTT. Amino acids: CASSQGWYSPLHF.

V gene TRBV5-1 combines with J gene TRBJ2-1; D is possibly TRBD1 (6 bases). Germline V gives CDR1 SGHRS, CDR2 YFSETQ. With 4 bases removed from V and 2 bases from J, the gap between germline ends came to 13 bases. The CDR3 sequence is 15 residues long. The CDR3 nucleotides read TGCGCCAGCAGCCTTGTTCAGGGGCCCTACAATGAGCAGTTCTTC. This sequence encodes CASSLVQGPYNEQFF. Based on the CDR3 plus reference TRBV5-1 and TRBJ2-1, the full variable domain is KAGVTQTPRYLIKTRGQQVTLSCSPISGHRSVSWYQQTPGQGLQFLFEYFSETQRNKGNFPGRFSGRQFSNSRSEMNVSTLELGDSALYLCASSLVQGPYNEQFFGPGTRLTVL.

This chain uses TRBV7-9 with TRBJ1-2; possible D gene TRBD1, 5 bases. This CDR3 has 15 residues. The V end was cut by 4 bases, the J end by 0 bases, with 12 bases between. Germline V gene sequence: CDR1 SEHNR, CDR2 FQNEAQ (reference sequence). This CDR3 is CASSSDTRANYGYTF. For the CDR3, the DNA is TGTGCCAGCAGCTCGGACACCAGGGCTAACTATGGCTACACCTTC.

The chain uses TRBV18 and TRBJ1-2; 12 bases agree with TRBD1. Germline CDR1 and CDR2: KGHSH and LQKENI. V was clipped by 3 bases and J by 8 bases; unmatched bases: 7. This CDR3 is built from 15 residues. The CDR3 here is CASSPSGQGAGGYTF. The CDR3 coding sequence is TGTGCCAGCTCACCCTCGGGACAGGGGGCCGGGGGCTACACCTTC.

This chain uses TRBV7-3 with TRBJ2-1, with 8 bases aligning to TRBD1. The CDR3 loop spans 14 amino acids. Germline trimming cut 6 bases from V and 5 bases from J; bases unmatched to any gene: 6. CDR1 is SGHTA and CDR2 is FQGTGA in the germline V gene. CDR3 in amino acids: CASRWTGSDNEQFF. The CDR3, as DNA: TGTGCCAGCAGATGGACAGGGTCGGACAATGAGCAGTTCTTC.

The V call is TRBV6-5, the J call TRBJ1-5, with D perhaps TRBD1 (6 bases). The CDR3 is made up of 15 amino acids. Germline-derived CDR1 and CDR2 are MNHEY and SVGAGI. V was trimmed by 5 bases and J by 3 bases, leaving 14 bases between them. The CDR3 bases are TGTGCCAGCAGTACAGGGAGTACAAACAATCAGCCCCAGCATTTT. Protein: CASSTGSTNNQPQHF.

This chain links TRBV27 with TRBJ1-1, with 7 bases that match TRBD1. Trimming at V came to 6 bases and at J to 9 bases, leaving 7 bases not matched to a gene. The CDR3 runs 12 residues. CDR1 is MNHEY, CDR2 SMNVEV, per germline (reference sequence). The CDR3 sequence is CASREGQFQAFF. In DNA form, the CDR3 reads TGTGCCAGCAGGGAGGGACAGTTCCAAGCTTTCTTT.

The rearrangement uses TRBV24-1 and TRBJ2-1; D may be TRBD2 (5 bases). The CDR3 is 14 residues long. CDR1 and CDR2 (germline): KGHDR, SFDVKD. Trimming took 0 bases from V and 9 from J, leaving 11 bases between them. CDR3 residues: CATSDLRGVGEQFF. The CDR3 DNA follows: TGTGCCACCAGTGATTTGCGGGGAGTGGGTGAGCAGTTCTTC.

The V gene is TRBV2, the J gene TRBJ1-2; TRBD1 might be the D (6 bases). V gave up 1 base and J gave up 4 bases, with 10 bases separating them. CDR3 length: 14 amino acids. Germline CDR1 is SNHLY and CDR2 is FYNNEI. The CDR3 spells CASSEEDSRYGYTF. The CDR3 DNA reads TGTGCCAGCAGTGAAGAGGACAGCCGCTATGGCTACACCTTC. Complete variable domain (other parts from reference TRBV2 and TRBJ1-2): EPEVTQTPSHQVTQMGQEVILRCVPISNHLYFYWYRQILGQKVEFLVSFYNNEISEKSEIFDDQFSVERPDGSNFTLKIRSTKLEDSAMYFCASSEEDSRYGYTFGSGTRLTVV.

V and J are TRBV10-2 and TRBJ2-2; D may be TRBD2 (5 bases). The V gene lost 0 bases and the J gene lost 6 bases, with 8 bases spanning the gap. The CDR3 has 14 amino acids. The germline gives CDR1 WSHSY, CDR2 SAAADI. In DNA, the CDR3 is TGCGCCAGCAGTGAGTCGAGGCGGGCCGGGGAGCTGTTTTTT. It yields the protein CASSESRRAGELFF.

V gene TRBV7-9 combines with J gene TRBJ2-5; D uncertain. The length of the CDR3 is 13 residues. Trimming took off 0 bases at V and 5 bases at J, with 7 bases between the two ends. Germline CDR1 reads SEHNR; CDR2 reads FQNEAQ (reference sequence). CDR3 amino acids: CASSLAHLETQYF. CDR3 in DNA: TGTGCCAGCAGCTTAGCGCACTTGGAGACCCAGTACTTC.

The rearrangement joins TRBV18 to TRBJ1-2; D is perhaps TRBD1 (6 bases). This CDR3 region has 13 residues. Trimming stripped 2 bases from V and 10 bases from J, with 14 bases between. The germline V gene encodes CDR1 KGHSH and CDR2 LQKENI. CDR3 sequence (DNA): TGTGCCAGCTCACCAATTGGACAGATCAACTACACCTTC. The encoded protein is CASSPIGQINYTF.

This chain connects TRBV19 to TRBJ1-2; 7 nucleotides agree with TRBD1. The CDR3 sequence is 14 residues long. V was pared by 1 base and J by 8 bases, with 7 bases of the junction left unmatched. Germline V gene sequence: CDR1 LNHDA, CDR2 SQIVND (reference sequence). The CDR3 DNA is TGTGCCAGTAGTATAGGGGGACAGACCTACGGCTACACCTTC. It is translated as CASSIGGQTYGYTF.

The CDR3: CASSPRGESQPQHF. As DNA, the CDR3 is TGTGCCAGCAGCCCCCGGGGAGAGTCTCAGCCCCAGCATTTT. The genes are TRBV6-5 and TRBJ1-5; D remains ambiguous. This CDR3 has 14 amino acids. Deletions cut 6 bases from V and 6 bases from J, with 15 bases between. Germline CDR1 MNHEY, CDR2 SVGAGI.

This chain links TRBV19 with TRBJ2-3; 11 bases agree with TRBD2. This CDR3 is 15 amino acids long. Germline CDR1 is LNHDA and CDR2 is SQIVND (reference sequence). V lost 9 bases, J lost 4 bases, and 9 bases stayed unmatched. CDR3 region: CASNQLAGAPDTQYF. CDR3 sequence (DNA): TGTGCCAGCAACCAACTAGCGGGGGCCCCAGATACGCAGTATTTT.

The CDR3 DNA sequence: TGTGCCAGCAGCTTACGAGGACAGGGAAGCTCCTATAATTCACCCCTCCACTTT. Protein: CASSLRGQGSSYNSPLHF. The chain couples TRBV7-9 to TRBJ1-6, with 8 bases lining up with TRBD1. The CDR3 runs to 18 residues. Germline assignment: CDR1 SEHNR and CDR2 FQNEAQ (reference sequence). Trimming at V came to 2 bases and at J to 0 bases, leaving 6 bases not matched to a gene. Filled out from reference TRBV7-9 and TRBJ1-6, the complete variable domain reads DTGVSQNPRHKITKRGQNVTFRCDPISEHNRLYWYRQTLGQGPEFLTYFQNEAQLEKSRLLSDRFSAERPKGSFSTLEIQRTEQGDSAMYLCASSLRGQGSSYNSPLHFGNGTRLTVT.

CDR3 loop: CASSGIGLAGNTGELFF. The CDR3 DNA follows: TGTGCCAGCAGCGGGATAGGTTTAGCGGGGAACACCGGGGAGCTGTTTTTT. J is TRBJ2-2 and V is TRBV5-5; 7 bases match TRBD2. CDR3 size: 17 residues. In germline, CDR1 is SGHKS, CDR2 YYEKEE (reference sequence). V trimming: 4 bases; J trimming: 1 base; junction bases outside the gene matches: 10.